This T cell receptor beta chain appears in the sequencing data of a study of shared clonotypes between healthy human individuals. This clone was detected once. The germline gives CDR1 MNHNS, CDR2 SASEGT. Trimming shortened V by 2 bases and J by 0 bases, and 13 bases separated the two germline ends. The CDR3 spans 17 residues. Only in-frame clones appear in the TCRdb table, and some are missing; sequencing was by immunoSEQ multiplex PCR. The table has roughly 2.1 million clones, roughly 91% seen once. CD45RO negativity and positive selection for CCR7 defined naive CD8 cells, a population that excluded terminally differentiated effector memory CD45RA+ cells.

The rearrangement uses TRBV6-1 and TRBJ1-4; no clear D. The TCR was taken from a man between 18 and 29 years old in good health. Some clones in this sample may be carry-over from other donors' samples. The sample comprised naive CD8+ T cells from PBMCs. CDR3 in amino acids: CASSETRPIATNEKLFF. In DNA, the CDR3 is TGTGCCAGCAGTGAAACCAGACCGATTGCAACTAATGAAAAACTGTTTTTT.